This entry lists 13 T cell receptor beta chains sequenced from one sample in a study of neurological immune-mediated disorders. MiXCR, run by TCRdb on the 5' RACE reads, gives a single entry per CDR3 protein. The data contain 25,000 to 35,000 distinct CDR3 sequences, about 1.6% of them singletons. Material for sequencing was PBMCs. All receptors come from a woman in her twenties or thirties with multiple sclerosis.

This clonotype showed up many times. This rearrangement joins TRBV7-2 to TRBJ1-2; 7 nucleotides align to TRBD1. The CDR3 totals 16 residues. Unmatched junction bases numbered 8, after V lost 4 bases and J lost 0 bases. Germline lookup yields CDR1 SGHTA and CDR2 FQGNSA. Here the CDR3 reads CASSSGGGRANYGYTF. The CDR3 coding sequence is TGTGCCAGCAGCTCAGGGGGGGGGCGAGCTAACTATGGCTACACCTTC.

Many counts were recorded for this clonotype. J is TRBJ2-2 and V is TRBV20-1, with no clear D. The CDR3 spans 16 residues. CDR1 is DFQATT, CDR2 SNEGSKA, per germline (reference sequence). V lost 6 bases to trimming and J lost 0 bases, with 17 bases between them. The CDR3 DNA reads as TGCAGTGCCCCTTCCTGGATAAGCGCGAACACCGGGGAGCTGTTTTTT. Encoded protein: CSAPSWISANTGELFF.

This clonotype was found many times. The V gene is TRBV20-1, the J gene TRBJ1-2, with D possibly being TRBD1 (6 bases). Germline assignment: CDR1 DFQATT and CDR2 SNEGSKA (reference sequence). The CDR3 has 12 amino acids. Trimming took off 5 bases at V and 2 bases at J, with 9 bases between the two ends. CDR3 amino acids: CSASDRNYGYTF. The CDR3 DNA is TGCAGTGCTTCTGACAGGAACTATGGCTACACCTTC.

This clonotype showed up many times. This chain connects TRBV10-3 to TRBJ2-1; no clear D gene. Per the germline V gene, CDR1 is ENHRY and CDR2 is SYGVKD. The CDR3 runs to 11 residues. The V end was cut by 3 bases, the J end by 9 bases, with 6 bases between. The CDR3 nucleotides are TGTGCCATCAGTGAAGGCGGTGAGCAGTTCTTC. It translates to CAISEGGEQFF.

This clonotype was observed many times. The chain uses TRBV7-6 and TRBJ1-2, with 7 positions matching TRBD1. The germline V gene encodes CDR1 SGHVS and CDR2 FNYEAQ. The CDR3 is 17 residues long. J was trimmed by 8 bases and V by 5 bases; bases with no gene match: 20. This CDR3 reads CASSPSLEFVGGAGYTF. Here the CDR3 DNA reads TGTGCCAGCAGCCCATCCCTCGAATTCGTAGGGGGCGCGGGCTACACCTTC.

This clonotype occurred many times. This chain links TRBV5-4 with TRBJ2-7; D may be TRBD2 (6 bases). Germline assignment: CDR1 SGHNT and CDR2 YYREEE (reference sequence). Trimming stripped 3 bases from V and 2 bases from J, with 9 bases between. The CDR3 length is 13 residues. Written as DNA, the CDR3 is TGTGCCAGCAGCTCGGAGGGCACCTACGAGCAGTACTTC. Translated, it gives CASSSEGTYEQYF.

This clonotype was found many times. The CDR3 is CASRSDGRANSPLHF. The CDR3 DNA reads as TGTGCCAGCAGGTCGGACGGGCGGGCTAATTCACCCCTCCACTTT. This sequence joins TRBV5-5 and TRBJ1-6, with D unresolved. CDR3 size: 15 residues. The V and J ends lost 5 bases and 6 bases respectively, with 15 bases between them. CDR1 SGHKS and CDR2 YYEKEE come from the germline V gene (reference sequence). The full variable domain, its missing parts supplied by reference TRBV5-5 and TRBJ1-6, is DAGVTQSPTHLIKTRGQQVTLRCSPISGHKSVSWYQQVLGQGPQFIFQYYEKEERGRGNFPDRFSARQFPNYSSELNVNALLLGDSALYLCASRSDGRANSPLHFGNGTRLTVT.

This clonotype was observed many times. The chain has TRBV7-6 and TRBJ2-5; perhaps TRBD1 as D (6 bases). The V and J ends lost 1 base and 2 bases respectively, with 8 bases between them. Germline CDR1 is SGHVS and CDR2 is FNYEAQ. This CDR3 has 14 amino acids. The CDR3 reads CASSLVDRQETQYF. Written as DNA, the CDR3 is TGTGCCAGCAGCTTAGTAGACAGGCAAGAGACCCAGTACTTC.

This clonotype has a count of ten or more. The rearrangement links TRBV21-1 to TRBJ2-2; the D call in the table, TRBD2, was not verified against the DNA. TRBV21-1 is described as a pseudogene. The CDR3 is made up of 13 amino acids. The CDR3 is CASSISPTGELFF. In DNA, the CDR3 is TGTGCCAGCAGCATTAGTCCCACCGGGGAGCTGTTTTTT.

This clonotype was counted ten times or more. This rearrangement joins TRBV6-2 or TRBV6-3 to TRBJ2-5, with D possibly TRBD1 on 5 matching bases. V lost 6 bases and J 3 bases, leaving 8 bases between the germline ends. The CDR3 sequence is 12 residues long. Germline CDR1 MNHEY, CDR2 SVGEGT. The DNA for the CDR3 is TGTGCCAGCAGCCAGACAGAAGAGACCCAGTACTTC. This encodes CASSQTEETQYF.

This clonotype has ten or more counts. The V and J genes are TRBV27 and TRBJ1-1; TRBD1 might be the D (5 bases). Germline assignment: CDR1 MNHEY and CDR2 SMNVEV (reference sequence). V lost 1 base and J 4 bases, leaving 7 bases between the germline ends. CDR3 length: 13 residues. The CDR3 DNA reads TGTGCCAGCAGTTTATTCAGGGCCACTGAAGCTTTCTTT. Translating it yields CASSLFRATEAFF.

This clonotype was seen repeatedly, ten times or more. The J gene is TRBJ2-7, the V gene TRBV6-6; tentatively, D is TRBD1 or TRBD2 (5 bases each). The CDR3 totals 13 residues. Trimming took 5 bases from V and 7 from J, leaving 15 bases between them. The germline CDR1 and CDR2 sequences are MNHNY and SVGAGI (reference sequence). CDR3: CASSLPRGAEQYF. The DNA for the CDR3 is TGTGCCAGCAGTCTACCTCGAGGGGCAGAGCAGTACTTC.

This clonotype appeared many times. This chain joins TRBV5-1 and TRBJ2-5; the match to TRBD1 covers 7 bases. The CDR3 loop spans 13 amino acids. Germline V gives CDR1 SGHRS, CDR2 YFSETQ. After removal of 4 bases from V and 2 bases from J, the junction contained 2 bases not matched to a gene. The CDR3 coding sequence is TGCGCCAGCAGCGGGGACAGTCAAGAGACCCAGTACTTC. It encodes CASSGDSQETQYF.